The 14 T cell receptor beta chains given below trace back to one sample, sequenced in a study of cytomegalovirus exposure and HLA in healthy donors. Profiling relied on immunoSEQ multiplex PCR, and the TCRdb table lists in-frame clones only, not all of them. The sample lists some 290,000 clones; roughly 86% were seen once. The material sequenced was PBMCs. Every receptor here comes from a man in his thirties or forties in good health and CMV-seronegative.

The chain recombines TRBV6-1 with TRBJ2-7; weak D call: TRBD1 (5 bases). Germline V gene data show CDR1 as MNHNS and CDR2 as SASEGT. The V and J ends lost 0 bases and 6 bases respectively, with 15 bases between them. The CDR3 consists of 15 residues. CDR3 sequence reads: CASSEARGRVVEQYF. The DNA of the CDR3 is TGTGCCAGCAGTGAAGCGCGTGGCAGGGTGGTCGAGCAGTACTTC.

This chain uses TRBV18 with TRBJ1-2; 7 bases are shared with TRBD1. V was clipped by 3 bases and J by 4 bases; unmatched bases: 5. Germline lookup yields CDR1 KGHSH and CDR2 LQKENI. CDR3 length: 14 amino acids. CDR3 in amino acids: CASSPRDSRYGYTF. CDR3 DNA: TGTGCCAGCTCACCCCGGGACAGCCGCTATGGCTACACCTTC.

In the case of this clone: Other DNA sequences in this sample translate to the same CDR3. This rearrangement joins TRBV5-1 to TRBJ2-1; 7 bases are a match to TRBD1. Germline CDR1 and CDR2: SGHRS and YFSETQ. V shed 5 bases and J 4 bases; nucleotides not matched to a gene: 6. The CDR3 has 14 residues. The CDR3 DNA is TGCGCCAGCAGTAAAGGACAGGTGTACAATGAGCAGTTCTTC. Encoded protein: CASSKGQVYNEQFF. The complete variable domain, with remaining parts taken from reference TRBV5-1 and TRBJ2-1, reads KAGVTQTPRYLIKTRGQQVTLSCSPISGHRSVSWYQQTPGQGLQFLFEYFSETQRNKGNFPGRFSGRQFSNSRSEMNVSTLELGDSALYLCASSKGQVYNEQFFGPGTRLTVL.

This clone was seen just once. The chain joins TRBV6-1 to TRBJ2-7; 9 bases are shared with TRBD1. Losses at the gene ends were 6 bases for V and 2 bases for J; bases not matched to a gene: 8. The CDR3 loop spans 15 amino acids. The germline CDR1 and CDR2 sequences are MNHNS and SASEGT. CDR3 DNA: TGTGCCAGCAGAGCACAGGGACAGGGCCCCTACGAGCAGTACTTC. It specifies CASRAQGQGPYEQYF.

The genes are TRBV18 and TRBJ1-1; no definite D call. CDR1 is KGHSH and CDR2 is LQKENI in the germline V gene. Deletions cut 6 bases from V and 4 bases from J, with 9 bases between. The CDR3 loop spans 12 amino acids. The CDR3 loop is CASSRGSTEAFF. DNA for the CDR3: TGTGCCAGCTCTCGGGGTTCCACTGAAGCTTTCTTT.

V and J are TRBV5-1 and TRBJ2-1; 7 nucleotides agree with TRBD2. V was clipped by 0 bases and J by 3 bases; unmatched bases: 6. CDR3 length: 16 residues. Germline lookup yields CDR1 SGHRS and CDR2 YFSETQ. The CDR3 nucleotides are TGCGCCAGCAGCTTGGAAGCGGGGCCCCTCTACAATGAGCAGTTCTTC. The encoded protein is CASSLEAGPLYNEQFF.

The chain joins TRBV5-1 to TRBJ2-3, with TRBD2 matching 8 bases. Germline V gene data show CDR1 as SGHRS and CDR2 as YFSETQ. This CDR3 has 16 amino acids. J was trimmed by 0 bases and V by 0 bases; bases with no gene match: 3. The CDR3 DNA is TGCGCCAGCAGCTTGGTAGCGGGGACTAGCACAGATACGCAGTATTTT. This encodes CASSLVAGTSTDTQYF.

This chain links TRBV5-6 with TRBJ2-7; D is possibly TRBD2 (6 bases). Trimming took off 3 bases at V and 2 bases at J, with 15 bases between the two ends. Germline CDR1 SGHDT, CDR2 YYEEEE. The CDR3 length is 15 residues. The CDR3 protein is CASSSLGGHTYEQYF. CDR3 coding DNA: TGTGCCAGCAGCTCCCTCGGGGGTCATACCTACGAGCAGTACTTC.

The rearrangement uses TRBV6-5 and TRBJ1-1, with TRBD1 matching over 10 bases. CDR1 and CDR2 from the germline V gene are MNHEY and SVGAGI. V shed 2 bases, J shed 2 bases, and the junction held 5 bases outside the gene matches. The CDR3 covers 16 residues. CDR3 sequence: CASSYVGQGPNTEAFF. CDR3 DNA: TGTGCCAGCAGTTACGTGGGACAGGGGCCTAACACTGAAGCTTTCTTT.

J is TRBJ2-3 and V is TRBV7-9; 9 nucleotides align to TRBD1. CDR1 and CDR2 (germline): SEHNR, FQNEAQ (reference sequence). V lost 6 bases to trimming and J lost 1 base; unmatched junction nucleotides: 2. CDR3 length: 14 amino acids. CDR3 coding DNA: TGTGCCAGCAGTACAGGGGGCGGCACAGATACGCAGTATTTT. The encoded protein is CASSTGGGTDTQYF.

V and J are TRBV4-3 and TRBJ1-1, with a tentative D call TRBD1 (6 bases). Trimming took off 0 bases at V and 5 bases at J, with 16 bases between the two ends. Germline V gene lookup returns CDR1 LGHNA and CDR2 YSLEER. The CDR3 spans 16 residues. The DNA of the CDR3 is TGCGCCAGCAGCCAAGAGTTCGAGGGGGTGGGTACTGAAGCTTTCTTT. Translation: CASSQEFEGVGTEAFF.

The V and J genes are TRBV5-1 and TRBJ1-2; weak D call: TRBD1 (6 bases). The CDR3 totals 18 residues. Germline V gene data show CDR1 as SGHRS and CDR2 as YFSETQ. The V and J ends lost 0 bases and 0 bases respectively, with 18 bases between them. DNA for the CDR3: TGCGCCAGCAGCTTGGGGCCCGGGACATCCAATGCTAACTATGGCTACACCTTC. It codes for CASSLGPGTSNANYGYTF.

V and J are TRBV18 and TRBJ2-4; 12 bases match TRBD1. The junction had 9 bases not matched to a gene; V was cut back by 2 bases and J by 1 base. In germline, CDR1 is KGHSH, CDR2 LQKENI. The CDR3 runs to 19 residues. DNA for the CDR3: TGTGCCAGCTCACCATCCGGGACAGGGGGCACCGGGGCCAAAAACATTCAGTACTTC. The encoded protein is CASSPSGTGGTGAKNIQYF.

This chain joins TRBV9 and TRBJ1-1; 8 positions match TRBD1. This CDR3 is 14 amino acids long. V lost 4 bases and J lost 6; bases outside the gene matches: 8. Germline V gene data show CDR1 as SGDLS and CDR2 as YYNGEE. CDR3 DNA: TGTGCCAGCAGCTCCGGACAGGGAGGGTCTGAAGCTTTCTTT. Its protein product is CASSSGQGGSEAFF.